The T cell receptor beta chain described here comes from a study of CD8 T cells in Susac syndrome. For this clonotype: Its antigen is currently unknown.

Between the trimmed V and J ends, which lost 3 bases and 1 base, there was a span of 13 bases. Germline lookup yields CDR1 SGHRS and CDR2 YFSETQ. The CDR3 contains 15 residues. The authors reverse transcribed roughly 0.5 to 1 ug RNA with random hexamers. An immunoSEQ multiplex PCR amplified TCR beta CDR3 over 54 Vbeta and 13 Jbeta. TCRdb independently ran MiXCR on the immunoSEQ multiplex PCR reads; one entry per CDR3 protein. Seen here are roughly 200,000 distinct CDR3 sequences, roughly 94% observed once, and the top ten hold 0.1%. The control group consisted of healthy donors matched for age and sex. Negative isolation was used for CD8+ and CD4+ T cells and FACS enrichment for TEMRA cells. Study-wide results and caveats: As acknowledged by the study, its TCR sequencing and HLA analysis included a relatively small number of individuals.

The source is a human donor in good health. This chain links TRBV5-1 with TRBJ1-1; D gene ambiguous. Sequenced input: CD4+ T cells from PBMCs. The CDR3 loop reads CASSSSIRTNTEAFF. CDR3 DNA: TGCGCCAGCAGCTCCTCAATCCGTACGAACACTGAAGCTTTCTTT.